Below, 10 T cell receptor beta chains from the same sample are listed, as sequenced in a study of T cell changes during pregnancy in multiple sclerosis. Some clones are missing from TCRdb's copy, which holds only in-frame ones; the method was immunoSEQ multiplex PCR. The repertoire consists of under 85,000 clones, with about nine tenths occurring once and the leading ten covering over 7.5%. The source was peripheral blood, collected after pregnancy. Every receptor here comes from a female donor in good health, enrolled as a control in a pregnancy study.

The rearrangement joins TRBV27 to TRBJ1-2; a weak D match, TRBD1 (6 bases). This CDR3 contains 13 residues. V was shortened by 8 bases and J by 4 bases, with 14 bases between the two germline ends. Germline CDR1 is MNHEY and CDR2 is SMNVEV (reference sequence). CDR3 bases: TGTGCCAGCGGTTGGACAGCATCCTATGGCTACACCTTC. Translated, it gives CASGWTASYGYTF.

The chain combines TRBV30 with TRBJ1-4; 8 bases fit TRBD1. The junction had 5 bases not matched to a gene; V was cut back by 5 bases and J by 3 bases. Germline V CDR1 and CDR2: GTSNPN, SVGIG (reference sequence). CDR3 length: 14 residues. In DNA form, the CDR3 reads TGTGCCTGGGCCCAGACAGGGGCTAATGAAAAACTGTTTTTT. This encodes CAWAQTGANEKLFF.

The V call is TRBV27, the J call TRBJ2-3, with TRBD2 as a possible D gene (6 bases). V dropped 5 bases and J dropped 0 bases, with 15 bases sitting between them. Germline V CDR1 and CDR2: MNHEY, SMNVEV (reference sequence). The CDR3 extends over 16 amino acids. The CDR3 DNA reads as TGTGCCAGCAGTCCCCGCCGGGGAGGTAGCACAGATACGCAGTATTTT. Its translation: CASSPRRGGSTDTQYF.

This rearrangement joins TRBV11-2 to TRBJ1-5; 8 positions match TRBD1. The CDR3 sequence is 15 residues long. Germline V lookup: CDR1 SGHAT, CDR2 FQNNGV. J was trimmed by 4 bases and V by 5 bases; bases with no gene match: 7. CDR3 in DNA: TGTGCCAGCAGCCCGACAGGGGAGAAGAATCAGCCCCAGCATTTT. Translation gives CASSPTGEKNQPQHF. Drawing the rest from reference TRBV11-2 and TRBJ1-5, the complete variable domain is EAGVAQSPRYKIIEKRQSVAFWCNPISGHATLYWYQQILGQGPKLLIQFQNNGVVDDSQLPKDRFSAERLKGVDSTLKIQPAKLEDSAVYLCASSPTGEKNQPQHFGDGTRLSIL.

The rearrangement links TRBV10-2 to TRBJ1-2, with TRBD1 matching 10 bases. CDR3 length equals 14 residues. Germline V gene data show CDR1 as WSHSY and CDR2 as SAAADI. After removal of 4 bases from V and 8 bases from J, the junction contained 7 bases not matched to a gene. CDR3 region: CASSVGQGGIGYTF. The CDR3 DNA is TGCGCCAGCAGTGTCGGACAGGGGGGAATCGGCTACACCTTC.

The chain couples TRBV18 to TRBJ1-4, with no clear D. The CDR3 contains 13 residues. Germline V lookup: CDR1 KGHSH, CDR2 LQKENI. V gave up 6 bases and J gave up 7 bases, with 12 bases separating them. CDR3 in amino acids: CASSLTGSEKLFF. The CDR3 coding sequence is TGTGCCAGCTCGCTAACCGGTAGTGAAAAACTGTTTTTT.

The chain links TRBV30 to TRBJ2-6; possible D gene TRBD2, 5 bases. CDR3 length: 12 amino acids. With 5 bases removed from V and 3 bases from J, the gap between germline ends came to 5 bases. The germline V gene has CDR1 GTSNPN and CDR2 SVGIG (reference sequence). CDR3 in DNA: TGTGCCTGGCGGGATGGGGCCAACGTCCTGACTTTC. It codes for CAWRDGANVLTF.

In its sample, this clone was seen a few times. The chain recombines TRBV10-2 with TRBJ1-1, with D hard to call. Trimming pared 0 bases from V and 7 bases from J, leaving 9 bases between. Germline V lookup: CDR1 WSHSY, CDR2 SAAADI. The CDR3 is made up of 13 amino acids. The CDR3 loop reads CASSESEQIEAFF. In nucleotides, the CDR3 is TGCGCCAGCAGTGAGTCTGAACAGATTGAAGCTTTCTTT.

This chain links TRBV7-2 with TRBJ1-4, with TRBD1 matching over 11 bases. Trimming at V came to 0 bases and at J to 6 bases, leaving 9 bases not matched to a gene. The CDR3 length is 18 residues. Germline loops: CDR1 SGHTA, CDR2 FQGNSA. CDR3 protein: CASSLATNLGQGDEKLFF. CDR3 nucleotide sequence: TGTGCCAGCAGCTTAGCGACAAATTTGGGACAGGGGGATGAAAAACTGTTTTTT.

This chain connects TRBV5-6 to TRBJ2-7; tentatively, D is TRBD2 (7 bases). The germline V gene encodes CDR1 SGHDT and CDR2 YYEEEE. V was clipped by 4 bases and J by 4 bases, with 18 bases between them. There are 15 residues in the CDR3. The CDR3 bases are TGTGCCAGCAGCCCCCGGGGAGGGGGTAAGTACGAGCAGTACTTC. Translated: CASSPRGGGKYEQYF. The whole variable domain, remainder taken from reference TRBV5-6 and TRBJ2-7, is DAGVTQSPTHLIKTRGQQVTLRCSPKSGHDTVSWYQQALGQGPQFIFQYYEEEERQRGNFPDRFSGHQFPNYSSELNVNALLLGDSALYLCASSPRGGGKYEQYFGPGTRLTVT.